The 18 T cell receptor beta chains reported below all come from one sample, sequenced in a study of blood T cell repertoires in COVID-19. Assay: immunoSEQ multiplex PCR; the TCRdb copy retains only in-frame clones and omits some. The table lists around 26,000 clones, approximately 92% of them singletons, with around 2.1% in the top ten. The sequenced sample consisted of peripheral blood. All receptors derive from a human donor in a cohort sampled during active COVID-19.

The chain recombines TRBV24-1 with TRBJ2-1, with 16 bases that match TRBD2. The CDR3 totals 21 residues. The V gene's germline CDR1 is KGHDR and CDR2 SFDVKD. V gave up 4 bases and J gave up 2 bases; unmatched junction bases: 13. The DNA of the CDR3 is TGTGCCACCAGTGACAGACGCGGGACTAGCGGGGGGGGAGGGCCCTACAATGAGCAGTTCTTC. Translation: CATSDRRGTSGGGGPYNEQFF.

This clone was seen a handful of times. This chain joins TRBV9 and TRBJ2-2, with TRBD1 matching over 7 bases. The trim removed 0 bases at V and 0 bases at J, leaving 11 bases unmatched. Per the germline V gene, CDR1 is SGDLS and CDR2 is YYNGEE. The length of the CDR3 is 19 residues. DNA of the CDR3: TGTGCCAGCAGCGTAGGGTGGGGACAGAGTTTTTCGAACACCGGGGAGCTGTTTTTT. Translated: CASSVGWGQSFSNTGELFF.

The chain uses TRBV28 and TRBJ1-4; 9 nucleotides align to TRBD1. The CDR3 runs to 14 residues. The V gene's germline CDR1 is MDHEN and CDR2 SYDVKM. V lost 5 bases to trimming and J lost 7 bases; unmatched junction nucleotides: 5. The CDR3: CASSTGGGPEKLFF. In DNA, the CDR3 is TGTGCCAGCAGTACAGGGGGCGGGCCTGAAAAACTGTTTTTT.

This clone was counted between two and nine times. V usage is TRBV30 and J usage is TRBJ1-1, with TRBD1 as a possible D gene (6 bases). CDR1 and CDR2 from the germline V gene are GTSNPN and SVGIG (reference sequence). V gave up 3 bases and J gave up 1 base, with 12 bases separating them. The CDR3 covers 14 residues. The CDR3 DNA reads as TGTGCCTGGAGGCGGGGGGCTCGGAACACTGAAGCTTTCTTT. Protein sequence: CAWRRGARNTEAFF.

The chain is built from TRBV28 and TRBJ2-7; D is uncertain. V lost 2 bases, J lost 6 bases, and 5 bases lay in between. This CDR3 contains 11 residues. The germline CDR1 and CDR2 sequences are MDHEN and SYDVKM. The CDR3 region is CASSLLFEQYF. The DNA of the CDR3 is TGTGCCAGCAGTTTACTCTTCGAGCAGTACTTC.

This clone was detected only once. The gene calls are TRBV5-1 and TRBJ1-1, with TRBD1 matching 8 bases. The germline gives CDR1 SGHRS, CDR2 YFSETQ. V trimming: 4 bases; J trimming: 4 bases; junction bases outside the gene matches: 9. The CDR3 covers 15 residues. This CDR3 is CASSPRSDRGTEAFF. The DNA of the CDR3 is TGCGCCAGCAGCCCCCGTTCTGACAGGGGCACTGAAGCTTTCTTT.

The CDR3 DNA reads as TGTGCCAGCGGGACAGGGGGTTTGAGCACTGAAGCTTTCTTT. Translated, it gives CASGTGGLSTEAFF. The genes are TRBV3-1 (or the pseudogene TRBV3-2) and TRBJ1-1; 11 bases line up with TRBD1. V was pared by 8 bases and J by 4 bases, with 6 bases of the junction left unmatched. This CDR3 is built from 14 residues. CDR1 and CDR2 (germline): LGHDT, YNNKEL (reference sequence).

The chain links TRBV6-2 or TRBV6-3 to TRBJ1-1; the match to TRBD1 covers 7 bases. V trimming: 4 bases; J trimming: 1 base; junction bases outside the gene matches: 9. Germline values: CDR1 MNHEY, CDR2 SVGEGT. The CDR3 sequence is 16 residues long. The CDR3 DNA sequence: TGTGCCAGCAGTTCCTACCCGGGGACAGCGAACACTGAAGCTTTCTTT. Amino acids: CASSSYPGTANTEAFF.

This clone has a handful of counts. The rearrangement links TRBV12-5 to TRBJ1-2; D is uncertain. V gave up 6 bases and J gave up 0 bases, with 11 bases separating them. The germline V gene encodes CDR1 LGHNT and CDR2 FRNRAP. CDR3 length: 14 residues. The CDR3 region has the DNA TGTGCTAGTGGCCTCGACATTACTAACTATGGCTACACCTTC. Its protein is CASGLDITNYGYTF.

The J gene is TRBJ2-5, the V gene TRBV6-5, with D unresolved. Germline V lookup: CDR1 MNHEY, CDR2 SVGAGI. V shed 6 bases and J shed 5 bases, with 10 bases lying between them. The CDR3 runs 12 residues. CDR3 residues: CASSYNRETQYF. The CDR3 DNA sequence: TGTGCCAGCAGCTATAACCGGGAGACCCAGTACTTC.

The chain employs TRBV5-1 and TRBJ1-2, with a possible D match to TRBD1 (6 bases). The V end was cut by 7 bases, the J end by 2 bases, with 21 bases between. The CDR3 runs to 16 residues. Germline assignment: CDR1 SGHRS and CDR2 YFSETQ. The CDR3 spells CASRISLRTENYGYTF. The CDR3 DNA is TGCGCCAGCCGAATCAGTCTAAGGACAGAGAACTATGGCTACACCTTC.

This clone was recorded once. This sequence joins TRBV5-1 and TRBJ2-7; 11 bases map to TRBD1. J lost 4 bases, V lost 4 bases, and 10 bases had no gene match. The germline V gene has CDR1 SGHRS and CDR2 YFSETQ. The CDR3 loop spans 16 amino acids. CDR3 region: CASSEGTGGFSYEQYF. In DNA form, the CDR3 reads TGCGCCAGCAGCGAAGGGACAGGGGGTTTTAGTTACGAGCAGTACTTC.

This clone was counted between two and nine times. The chain uses TRBV6-5 and TRBJ2-2, with 9 bases lining up with TRBD1. The germline gives CDR1 MNHEY, CDR2 SVGAGI. The CDR3 totals 15 residues. V gave up 8 bases and J gave up 5 bases; unmatched junction bases: 9. The CDR3 is CASRPGQGGTGELFF. CDR3 coding DNA: TGTGCCAGCCGCCCGGGACAGGGAGGTACCGGGGAGCTGTTTTTT.

The CDR3 region is CASQEGSAYNEQFF. The CDR3 bases are TGCGCCAGCCAGGAGGGCAGTGCGTACAATGAGCAGTTCTTC. The chain employs TRBV4-1 and TRBJ2-1; D possibly corresponds to TRBD2 (6 bases). The ends were cut back, 8 bases at V and 4 bases at J, with 15 bases in the middle. Germline V gene lookup returns CDR1 MGHRA and CDR2 YSYEKL. This CDR3 spans 14 amino acids.

The chain employs TRBV7-9 and TRBJ2-1; tentative D call: TRBD2 (5 bases). CDR1 and CDR2 from the germline V gene are SEHNR and FQNEAQ (reference sequence). V lost 1 base and J lost 7, with 11 bases in between. This CDR3 contains 14 residues. The CDR3 coding sequence is TGTGCCAGCAGCTTAGACGGAGGTTTAAATGAGCAGTTCTTC. Translating gives CASSLDGGLNEQFF.

This chain uses TRBV6-5 with TRBJ1-6, with D possibly being TRBD1 (5 bases). The CDR3 is 14 amino acids. The germline V gene encodes CDR1 MNHEY and CDR2 SVGAGI. Trimming shortened V by 7 bases and J by 7 bases, and 14 bases separated the two germline ends. The CDR3 loop reads CASKKGALNSPLHF. The CDR3 nucleotides read TGTGCCAGCAAGAAAGGGGCGCTGAATTCACCCCTCCACTTT.

This CDR3 reads CASSSRTPAMSGANVLTF. The CDR3 DNA is TGTGCCAGCAGTTCTAGGACACCAGCAATGTCTGGGGCCAACGTCCTGACTTTC. The chain links TRBV27 to TRBJ2-6; the D gene is possibly TRBD1 (5 bases). Trimming shortened V by 4 bases and J by 1 base, and 17 bases separated the two germline ends. CDR1 and CDR2 (germline): MNHEY, SMNVEV (reference sequence). The CDR3 is made up of 18 amino acids.

CDR3 DNA: TGTGCCAGCAAGGACACGTTTGGGAACACTGAAGCTTTCTTT. It encodes CASKDTFGNTEAFF. The chain carries TRBV6-5 and TRBJ1-1, with a possible D match to TRBD1 (5 bases). V was clipped by 7 bases and J by 1 base, with 13 bases between them. Germline CDR1 MNHEY, CDR2 SVGAGI. The CDR3 extends over 14 amino acids.